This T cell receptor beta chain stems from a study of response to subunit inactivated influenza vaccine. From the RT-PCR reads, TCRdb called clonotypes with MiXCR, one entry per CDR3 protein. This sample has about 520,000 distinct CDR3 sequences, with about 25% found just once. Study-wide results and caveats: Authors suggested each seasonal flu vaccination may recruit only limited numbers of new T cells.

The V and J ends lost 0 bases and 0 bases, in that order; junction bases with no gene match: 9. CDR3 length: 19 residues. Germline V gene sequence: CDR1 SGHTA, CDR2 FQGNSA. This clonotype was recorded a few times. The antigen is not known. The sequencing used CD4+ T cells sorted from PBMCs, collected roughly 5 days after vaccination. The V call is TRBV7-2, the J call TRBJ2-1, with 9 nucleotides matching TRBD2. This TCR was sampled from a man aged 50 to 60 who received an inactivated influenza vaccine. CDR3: CASSLASGRLISSYNEQFF. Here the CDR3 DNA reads TGTGCCAGCAGCTTAGCCAGCGGGAGGTTAATTAGCTCCTACAATGAGCAGTTCTTC.